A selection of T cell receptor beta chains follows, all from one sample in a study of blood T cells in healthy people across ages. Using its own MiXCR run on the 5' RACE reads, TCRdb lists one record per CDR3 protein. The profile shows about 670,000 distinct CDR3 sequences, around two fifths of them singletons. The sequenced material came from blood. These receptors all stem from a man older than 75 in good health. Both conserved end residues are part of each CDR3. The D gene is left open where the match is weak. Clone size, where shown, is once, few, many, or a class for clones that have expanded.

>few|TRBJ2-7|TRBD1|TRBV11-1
CASSLASGTGSYEQYF
TGTGCCAGCAGCTTAGCTTCTGGGACAGGGTCGTACGAGCAGTACTTC
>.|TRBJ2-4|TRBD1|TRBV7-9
CASSLAQGAPKNIQYF
TGTGCCAGCAGCTTAGCGCAGGGGGCGCCCAAAAACATTCAGTACTTC
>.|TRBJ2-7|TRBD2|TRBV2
CASSEDGLAGGNSYEQYF
TGTGCCAGCAGTGAAGACGGGCTAGCGGGGGGCAACTCCTACGAGCAGTACTTC
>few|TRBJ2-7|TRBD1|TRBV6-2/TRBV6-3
CASSHKTGDQDYEQYF
TGTGCCAGCAGCCATAAGACAGGGGACCAGGACTACGAGCAGTACTTC
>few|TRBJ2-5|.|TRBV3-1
CASSQSWGEETQYF
TGTGCCAGCAGCCAAAGTTGGGGGGAAGAGACCCAGTACTTC
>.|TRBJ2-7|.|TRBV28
CASSLTVAYEQYF
TGTGCCAGCAGCTTGACGGTCGCCTACGAGCAGTACTTC
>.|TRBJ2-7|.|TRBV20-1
CSARDPQGSRYEQYF
TGCAGTGCTAGAGATCCCCAGGGCTCTAGGTACGAGCAGTACTTC
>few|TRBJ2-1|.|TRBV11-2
CASSFEGLDNEQFF
TGTGCCAGCAGCTTTGAGGGTCTAGACAATGAGCAGTTCTTC
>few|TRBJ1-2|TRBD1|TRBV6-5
CASQGRGSSNYGYTF
TGTGCCAGCCAGGGCAGGGGGAGTTCTAACTATGGCTACACCTTC
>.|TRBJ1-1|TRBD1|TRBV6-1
CASSAGTGPTEAFF
TGTGCCAGCAGCGCCGGGACAGGGCCCACTGAAGCTTTCTTT
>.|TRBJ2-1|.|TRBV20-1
CSARGDGYNEQFF
TGCAGTGCTAGAGGTGATGGCTACAATGAGCAGTTCTTC
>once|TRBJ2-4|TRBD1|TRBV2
CAIKPGQGLLAKNIQYF
TGTGCCATTAAACCGGGACAGGGACTCCTAGCCAAAAACATTCAGTACTTC
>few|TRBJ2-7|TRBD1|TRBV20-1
CSARDQVGQGYEQYF
TGCAGTGCTAGAGATCAAGTGGGACAGGGCTACGAGCAGTACTTC
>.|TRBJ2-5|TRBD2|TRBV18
CASSPAGTSVQKTQYF
TGTGCCAGCTCACCAGCCGGGACTAGCGTCCAAAAGACCCAGTACTTC
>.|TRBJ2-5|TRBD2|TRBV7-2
CASRWTSVRQETQYF
TGTGCCAGCCGGTGGACTAGCGTCCGCCAAGAGACCCAGTACTTC
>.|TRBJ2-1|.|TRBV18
CASAPGDNEQFF
TGTGCCAGCGCACCAGGGGACAATGAGCAGTTCTTC
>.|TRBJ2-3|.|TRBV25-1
CASSERTASTDTQYF
TGTGCCAGCAGTGAACGGACCGCTAGCACAGATACGCAGTATTTT
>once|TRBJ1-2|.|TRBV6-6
CASSYGGDTANYGYTF
TGTGCCAGCAGTTATGGGGGGGACACAGCTAACTATGGCTACACCTTC
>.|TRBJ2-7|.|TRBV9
CASSTSSGGIYEQYF
TGTGCAAGCAGCACATCCTCTGGCGGGATCTACGAGCAGTACTTC
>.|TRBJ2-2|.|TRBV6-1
CATVGTTNTGELFF
TGTGCCACGGTGGGGACAACTAACACCGGGGAGCTGTTTTTT
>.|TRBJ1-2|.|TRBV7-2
CASTPSTGHYGYTF
TGTGCCAGCACCCCCTCGACAGGCCACTATGGCTACACCTTC
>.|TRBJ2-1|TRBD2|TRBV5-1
CASSKGGPNEQFF
TGCGCCAGCAGCAAGGGAGGGCCAAATGAGCAGTTCTTC
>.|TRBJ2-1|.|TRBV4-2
CASNQSGTTYYEQFF
TGTGCCAGCAACCAATCCGGGACAACATACTACGAGCAGTTCTTC
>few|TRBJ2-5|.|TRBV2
CASEVGGFSINEQYF
TGTGCCAGCGAGGTTGGCGGGTTTTCAATTAATGAGCAGTACTTC
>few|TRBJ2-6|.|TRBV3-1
CASSQVPLSSGANVLTF
TGTGCCAGCAGCCAAGTTCCCCTTTCCTCTGGGGCCAACGTCCTGACTTTC